One and the same sample provided the 10 T cell receptor beta chains below, sequenced in a study of cytomegalovirus exposure and HLA in healthy donors. The PCR ran on 60 Vbeta and 13 Jbeta primers. Data came from immunoSEQ multiplex PCR; TCRdb stores just in-frame clones and leaves some out. The sample has about 190,000 clones; around three quarters are singletons. The sample consisted of PBMCs. These receptors originate from a woman younger than 30 in good health and CMV-seronegative.

This chain connects TRBV5-1 to TRBJ2-3, with TRBD1 matching over 8 bases. V gave up 5 bases and J gave up 3 bases; unmatched junction bases: 5. CDR3 length equals 14 residues. Germline loops: CDR1 SGHRS, CDR2 YFSETQ. The CDR3 here is CASRGGQGTDTQYF. In nucleotides, the CDR3 is TGCGCCAGCAGGGGAGGACAGGGAACAGATACGCAGTATTTT.

The gene calls are TRBV11-2 and TRBJ2-7, with a possible D match to TRBD2 (6 bases). The ends were cut back, 0 bases at V and 2 bases at J, with 17 bases in the middle. The CDR3 totals 17 residues. In germline, CDR1 is SGHAT, CDR2 FQNNGV. CDR3 in DNA: TGTGCCAGCAGCTTAGATGTCTTAGCGGAGCTGCCCTACGAGCAGTACTTC. Residues: CASSLDVLAELPYEQYF.

The chain employs TRBV19 and TRBJ1-1; TRBD1 matches at 8 bases. J gave up 4 bases and V 8 bases, and 3 bases lay outside the gene matches. The CDR3 has 12 amino acids. CDR1 and CDR2 (germline): LNHDA, SQIVND (reference sequence). Here the CDR3 reads CASRQGFTEAFF. CDR3 DNA sequence: TGTGCCAGTCGACAGGGGTTCACTGAAGCTTTCTTT.

The CDR3 sequence is CASSQGLATYF. As DNA, the CDR3 is TGTGCCAGCAGCCAAGGACTAGCGACGTACTTC. The chain has TRBV28 and TRBJ2-7; 9 positions match TRBD2. CDR1 and CDR2 (germline): MDHEN, SYDVKM. Trimming cost V 6 bases and J 12 bases; bases outside gene matches: 6. The CDR3 spans 11 residues.

To note about this clone: At one end, the junction sequence differs from germline, possibly due to a read error. This chain links TRBV7-8 with TRBJ1-6; the D is unclear. Per the germline V gene, CDR1 is SGHVS and CDR2 is FQNEAQ. This CDR3 is built from 13 residues. The CDR3 coding sequence is TGTGCCAGCAGCTTAGCGCCGGGATCACCCCTCCCCTTT. Translation: CASSLAPGSPLPF. Looking up the rest from reference TRBV7-8 and TRBJ1-6 gives the full variable domain: GAGVSQSPRYKVAKRGQDVALRCDPISGHVSLFWYQQALGQGPEFLTYFQNEAQLDKSGLPSDRFFAERPEGSVSTLKIQRTQQEDSAVYLCASSLAPGSPLPFGNGTRLTVT.

The chain has TRBV7-9 and TRBJ1-5; D is unresolved. This CDR3 comprises 12 residues. The germline CDR1 and CDR2 sequences are SEHNR and FQNEAQ (reference sequence). Trimming stripped 5 bases from V and 14 bases from J, with 16 bases between. CDR3 nucleotide sequence: TGTGCCAGCAGCACCCATTCGGGAGAAAAGCATTTT. Encoded protein: CASSTHSGEKHF.

The chain uses TRBV6-5 and TRBJ1-1, with 11 bases that match TRBD1. The CDR3 consists of 14 residues. With V trimmed by 5 bases and J by 5 bases, 4 bases remained unmatched. Germline V gene lookup returns CDR1 MNHEY and CDR2 SVGAGI. The DNA of the CDR3 is TGTGCCAGCAGTACAGGACAGGGGGCTACTGAAGCTTTCTTT. Translation: CASSTGQGATEAFF.

V gene TRBV6-5 combines with J gene TRBJ2-1, with 8 bases aligning to TRBD1. V trimming: 5 bases; J trimming: 8 bases; junction bases outside the gene matches: 2. The CDR3 sequence is 12 residues long. Germline V gives CDR1 MNHEY, CDR2 SVGAGI. The CDR3 DNA reads TGTGCCAGCAGTGTACAGGGGGATGAGCAGTTCTTC. Its protein is CASSVQGDEQFF.

The chain links TRBV9 to TRBJ2-6; 10 bases fit TRBD1. The ends lost 4 bases at V and 12 bases at J; junction bases unmatched: 10. The CDR3 is 15 amino acids. Germline V gene lookup returns CDR1 SGDLS and CDR2 YYNGEE. The CDR3 DNA is TGTGCCAGCAGCACGACAGGGGGCGCGGGAAGCGTCCTGACTTTC. It specifies CASSTTGGAGSVLTF.

This clone was found a few times. The genes are TRBV19 and TRBJ2-2; D is perhaps TRBD1 (5 bases). The CDR3 is made up of 13 amino acids. The V gene lost 6 bases and the J gene lost 2 bases, with 7 bases spanning the gap. The germline V gene encodes CDR1 LNHDA and CDR2 SQIVND (reference sequence). CDR3 residues: CASSRVNTGELFF. The CDR3 region has the DNA TGTGCCAGTAGCAGGGTTAACACCGGGGAGCTGTTTTTT.